The TCR beta chain described here comes from a study of spatial heterogeneity in lung cancer. Looking at the study overall: Detected sequences consistently included more beta-chain ones than alpha-chain ones. Within raw reads, each unique TCR and UMI combination appeared on average more than ten times.

Stated time point: sample taken at primary tumor resection. Sequencing of whole RNA from tumor, nontumor lung or frozen PBMC involved no sorting. Patients with untreated early-stage non-small cell lung cancer, numbering more than 55, were the donors. The length of the CDR3 is 12 residues. V shed 6 bases and J shed 0 bases, with 8 bases lying between them. Per the germline V gene, CDR1 is SQVTM and CDR2 is ANQGSEA. Ten or more counts support this clonotype. TCRdb reprocessed the 5' RACE reads with MiXCR, giving one entry per CDR3 protein. The sample consists of tens of thousands of distinct CDR3 sequences, less than 15% of them appearing once.

This TCR was sampled from a male donor with early-stage non-small cell lung cancer. This chain links TRBV29-1 with TRBJ1-1, with D unclear. The specimen comprised PBMCs, sampled at surgery. This CDR3 is CSVGRMNTEAFF. The CDR3 coding sequence is TGCAGCGTCGGACGGATGAACACTGAAGCTTTCTTT.